The 32 T cell receptor beta chains given below trace back to one sample, sequenced in a study of blood T cell repertoires in COVID-19. The assay was immunoSEQ multiplex PCR, and TCRdb's table has in-frame clones only and misses some. The profile shows 200,000 to 250,000 clones, roughly 79% of them singletons. Sequencing used PBMCs or T cells enriched from blood (not recorded which). Receptor source: a woman between 45 and 65 years old with acute COVID-19.

The genes are TRBV18 and TRBJ1-1; D is possibly TRBD1 (6 bases). The CDR3 loop spans 17 amino acids. V lost 0 bases to trimming and J lost 2 bases, with 16 bases between them. The germline CDR1 and CDR2 sequences are KGHSH and LQKENI. The CDR3: CASSPPTGTGSNTEAFF. For the CDR3, the DNA is TGTGCCAGCTCACCACCCACAGGGACCGGTTCTAACACTGAAGCTTTCTTT.

The gene calls are TRBV6-6 and TRBJ2-7; 12 bases line up with TRBD1. CDR1 is MNHNY and CDR2 is SVGAGI in the germline V gene (reference sequence). Unmatched junction bases numbered 3, after V lost 0 bases and J lost 6 bases. The CDR3 sequence is 15 residues long. The CDR3 region has the DNA TGTGCCAGCAGTTACTCAGGGGACAGGGGGCTCGAGCAGTACTTC. It specifies CASSYSGDRGLEQYF.

This clone was detected once. The chain recombines TRBV7-6 with TRBJ2-3; D uncertain. This CDR3 contains 13 residues. The germline V and J ends were trimmed by 2 bases and 4 bases, with 7 bases remaining between them. CDR1 is SGHVS, CDR2 FNYEAQ, per germline. The CDR3 nucleotides are TGTGCCAGCAGCTTAAGCCAGGCAGATACGCAGTATTTT. This encodes CASSLSQADTQYF.

This clone was detected once. This chain's CDR3 is CASSWQGQQETQYF. CDR3 sequence (DNA): TGTGCCAGCAGCTGGCAGGGGCAACAAGAGACCCAGTACTTC. J is TRBJ2-5 and V is TRBV5-4, with a tentative D call TRBD1 (6 bases). V was trimmed by 3 bases and J by 2 bases, leaving 11 bases between them. In germline, CDR1 is SGHNT, CDR2 YYREEE (reference sequence). This CDR3 spans 14 amino acids.

The table lists this clone with a few counts. This CDR3 is CASSLVRKEYGYTF. For the CDR3, the DNA is TGTGCCAGCAGCTTAGTTAGGAAGGAGTATGGCTACACCTTC. The chain carries TRBV7-2 and TRBJ1-2; D gene unclear. Germline CDR1 reads SGHTA; CDR2 reads FQGNSA. V lost 1 base and J lost 5, with 11 bases in between. The CDR3 is 14 residues long.

The rearrangement joins TRBV28 to TRBJ1-2; 12 nucleotides agree with TRBD1. The CDR3 consists of 18 residues. Germline trimming cut 8 bases from V and 0 bases from J; bases unmatched to any gene: 13. CDR1 is MDHEN, CDR2 SYDVKM, per germline. The CDR3 reads CASGRPGQGAPANYGYTF. DNA of the CDR3: TGTGCCAGCGGAAGACCGGGACAGGGGGCTCCAGCTAACTATGGCTACACCTTC.

CDR3 coding DNA: TGTGCCACCAGTGATCTACAGGGACTAGCGGGGACAGATACGCAGTATTTT. The encoded protein is CATSDLQGLAGTDTQYF. The chain recombines TRBV24-1 with TRBJ2-3, with TRBD2 matching over 13 bases. Per the germline V gene, CDR1 is KGHDR and CDR2 is SFDVKD. The ends lost 3 bases at V and 3 bases at J; junction bases unmatched: 5. This CDR3 contains 17 residues.

The chain has TRBV5-1 and TRBJ1-6; D ambiguous. The CDR3 runs to 15 residues. Between the trimmed V and J ends, which lost 0 bases and 10 bases, there was a span of 14 bases. CDR1 and CDR2 (germline): SGHRS, YFSETQ. This chain's CDR3 is CASSLGSGLSSPLHF. DNA of the CDR3: TGCGCCAGCAGCTTGGGGTCAGGTTTGAGCTCACCCCTCCACTTT.

This chain uses TRBV28 with TRBJ1-5, with D unresolved. Germline CDR1 and CDR2: MDHEN and SYDVKM. This CDR3 comprises 14 residues. Trimming removed 3 bases at V and 1 base at J, with 7 bases between. As DNA, the CDR3 is TGTGCCAGCAGTTTCGGGGAGAGCAATCAGCCCCAGCATTTT. Translating gives CASSFGESNQPQHF. Using reference TRBV28 and TRBJ1-5 for the parts outside the CDR3, the full variable domain is DVKVTQSSRYLVKRTGEKVFLECVQDMDHENMFWYRQDPGLGLRLIYFSYDVKMKEKGDIPEGYSVSREKKERFSLILESASTNQTSMYLCASSFGESNQPQHFGDGTRLSIL.

The V and J genes are TRBV29-1 and TRBJ2-2, with 9 bases that match TRBD2. The length of the CDR3 is 14 residues. Per germline, CDR1 SQVTM and CDR2 ANQGSEA. V shed 4 bases, J shed 7 bases, and the junction held 7 bases outside the gene matches. The CDR3 is CSVGPSGEGGELFF. The CDR3 DNA reads TGCAGCGTTGGGCCTAGCGGGGAGGGCGGGGAGCTGTTTTTT.

V gene TRBV5-1 combines with J gene TRBJ2-7; D perhaps matches TRBD2 (5 bases). Trimming cost V 0 bases and J 1 base, with 11 bases left between them. This CDR3 contains 15 residues. Germline V gene sequence: CDR1 SGHRS, CDR2 YFSETQ. The CDR3 nucleotides read TGCGCCAGCAGCTTGGTGGCGGGCCATTCCTACGAGCAGTACTTC. Protein product: CASSLVAGHSYEQYF.

The genes are TRBV30 and TRBJ2-1; D is uncertain. V lost 0 bases and J 5 bases, leaving 5 bases between the germline ends. This CDR3 region has 12 residues. Germline V gives CDR1 GTSNPN, CDR2 SVGIG (reference sequence). Written as DNA, the CDR3 is TGTGCCTGGAGTGTATGGCACAATGAGCAGTTCTTC. The encoded protein is CAWSVWHNEQFF.

This chain uses TRBV9 with TRBJ2-7; 9 bases are a match to TRBD2. The germline gives CDR1 SGDLS, CDR2 YYNGEE. The length of the CDR3 is 18 residues. V dropped 3 bases and J dropped 6; count of bases not matched to a gene: 19. In DNA, the CDR3 is TGTGCCAGCAGCGAAGGCCCGCTAGCGGGAAGGGCGGCGGGCGAGCAGTACTTC. It codes for CASSEGPLAGRAAGEQYF. The full variable domain, completed using reference TRBV9 and TRBJ2-7, is DSGVTQTPKHLITATGQRVTLRCSPRSGDLSVYWYQQSLDQGLQFLIQYYNGEERAKGNILERFSAQQFPDLHSELNLSSLELGDSALYFCASSEGPLAGRAAGEQYFGPGTRLTVT.

The rearrangement joins TRBV7-9 to TRBJ1-2, with D perhaps TRBD1 (6 bases). Per germline, CDR1 SEHNR and CDR2 FQNEAQ (reference sequence). Deletions cut 4 bases from V and 8 bases from J, with 14 bases between. The CDR3 has 13 residues. The CDR3 bases are TGTGCCAGCAGCTCCCGACAGGCAGTCGGCTACACCTTC. Residues: CASSSRQAVGYTF.

The CDR3, as DNA: TGTGCCAGCAATCCAGGGGCCAACGTCCTGACTTTC. Amino acid sequence: CASNPGANVLTF. The V and J genes are TRBV6-5 and TRBJ2-6; D unclear. CDR1 is MNHEY and CDR2 is SVGAGI in the germline V gene. The CDR3 consists of 12 residues. The V and J ends lost 7 bases and 4 bases respectively, with 5 bases between them.

This chain links TRBV7-8 with TRBJ2-5; 15 bases align to TRBD2. This CDR3 is built from 18 residues. The junction had 9 bases not matched to a gene; V was cut back by 5 bases and J by 2 bases. Germline CDR1 and CDR2: SGHVS and FQNEAQ. The CDR3: CASSLWTSGGDIQETQYF. In DNA form, the CDR3 reads TGTGCCAGCAGCCTTTGGACTAGCGGGGGGGATATTCAAGAGACCCAGTACTTC.

This clone appeared once. A read error may produce the germline difference seen at one junction end. The CDR3 protein is CSVKERIEAFF. In DNA, the CDR3 is TGCAGCGTTAAAGAGAGGATTGAAGCTTTCTTT. The rearrangement links TRBV29-1 to TRBJ1-1; D is uncertain. The V gene's germline CDR1 is SQVTM and CDR2 ANQGSEA. The CDR3 is 11 amino acids.

The genes are TRBV3-1 (or the pseudogene TRBV3-2) and TRBJ1-2; no reliable D call. There are 15 residues in the CDR3. Trimming left V 1 base short and J 3 bases short, with 12 bases between. Germline CDR1 and CDR2: LGHDT and YNNKEL (reference sequence). The CDR3 reads CASSQVLRVYYGYTF. CDR3 DNA sequence: TGTGCCAGCAGCCAAGTTCTACGGGTCTACTATGGCTACACCTTC.

The chain combines TRBV30 with TRBJ2-5; TRBD1 agrees at 9 bases. The V segment lost 5 bases and the J segment 7 bases; nucleotides outside the gene matches: 17. Germline assignment: CDR1 GTSNPN and CDR2 SVGIG (reference sequence). The CDR3 covers 16 residues. CDR3 in amino acids: CAWGVSGTGYSGTQYF. CDR3 bases: TGTGCCTGGGGAGTATCCGGGACAGGGTATAGCGGGACCCAGTACTTC.

The V call is TRBV5-1, the J call TRBJ2-7; 10 nucleotides line up with TRBD2. CDR3 length: 17 residues. V lost 3 bases, J lost 2 bases, and 11 bases stayed unmatched. The germline gives CDR1 SGHRS, CDR2 YFSETQ. The CDR3 protein is CASSYYPGTSAAYEQYF. In nucleotides, the CDR3 is TGCGCCAGCAGCTACTACCCCGGGACTAGCGCCGCCTACGAGCAGTACTTC.

The chain couples TRBV20-1 to TRBJ2-7, with 9 bases aligning to TRBD2. V shed 3 bases and J 6 bases; nucleotides not matched to a gene: 9. The germline V gene encodes CDR1 DFQATT and CDR2 SNEGSKA (reference sequence). This CDR3 region has 14 residues. The CDR3 DNA reads TGCAGTGCTAGTATAGCGGGGGAGGGGGTCGAGCAGTACTTC. It specifies CSASIAGEGVEQYF.

V and J are TRBV19 and TRBJ2-1; D is uncertain. Germline V gene lookup returns CDR1 LNHDA and CDR2 SQIVND (reference sequence). V was cut by 3 bases and J by 7 bases, with 16 bases left in between. CDR3 length: 15 amino acids. This CDR3 reads CASSILPTKENEQFF. CDR3 nucleotides: TGTGCCAGTAGTATCCTCCCTACAAAGGAGAATGAGCAGTTCTTC.

The chain carries TRBV30 and TRBJ2-1, with TRBD2 identical over 10 bases. CDR3 size: 14 residues. Germline CDR1 and CDR2: GTSNPN and SVGIG (reference sequence). The V segment lost 4 bases and the J segment 7 bases; nucleotides outside the gene matches: 7. Here the CDR3 reads CAWNILAGLNEQFF. The DNA for the CDR3 is TGTGCCTGGAATATACTAGCGGGATTGAATGAGCAGTTCTTC.

This chain links TRBV29-1 with TRBJ1-2, with D maybe TRBD1 (6 bases). V was cut by 5 bases and J by 8 bases, with 15 bases left in between. The CDR3 has 12 amino acids. The germline V gene has CDR1 SQVTM and CDR2 ANQGSEA. The CDR3 DNA reads as TGCAGCGTTACCACAGGGTATGAAGGCTACACCTTC. Translation: CSVTTGYEGYTF.

The chain combines TRBV23-1 with TRBJ2-1; 8 bases agree with TRBD2. TRBV23-1 is identified as an open reading frame with a role that is uncertain. This CDR3 region has 18 residues. The V and J ends lost 3 bases and 6 bases, in that order; junction bases with no gene match: 16. The CDR3 region is CASSHLTSGGLGSNEQFF. The CDR3 nucleotides are TGCGCCAGCAGTCACCTCACCTCTGGGGGACTAGGGTCCAATGAGCAGTTCTTC.

This rearrangement joins TRBV5-6 to TRBJ2-7, with 8 bases that match TRBD1. The V gene end was trimmed by 4 bases and the J gene end by 7 bases; junction bases not matched to a gene: 13. Germline V lookup: CDR1 SGHDT, CDR2 YYEEEE. The CDR3 spans 15 residues. CDR3 loop: CASSNRGQVLREQYF. Written as DNA, the CDR3 is TGTGCCAGCAGCAATAGGGGACAGGTTTTGAGGGAGCAGTACTTC. Full variable domain (rest looked up from reference TRBV5-6 and TRBJ2-7): DAGVTQSPTHLIKTRGQQVTLRCSPKSGHDTVSWYQQALGQGPQFIFQYYEEEERQRGNFPDRFSGHQFPNYSSELNVNALLLGDSALYLCASSNRGQVLREQYFGPGTRLTVT.

This rearrangement joins TRBV4-2 to TRBJ2-4, with TRBD1 matching 9 bases. J lost 6 bases, V lost 4 bases, and 13 bases had no gene match. The germline gives CDR1 LGHNA, CDR2 YNFKEQ. CDR3 length: 17 amino acids. CDR3 DNA: TGTGCCAGCAGCCGCGAAGCCGGGACAGGGTATAGAAACATTCAGTACTTC. Its protein is CASSREAGTGYRNIQYF.

The rearrangement uses TRBV15 and TRBJ1-6; 7 nucleotides match TRBD1. V lost 5 bases and J lost 8; bases outside the gene matches: 9. Germline CDR1 reads LNHNV; CDR2 reads YYDKDF (reference sequence). CDR3 length: 15 amino acids. The CDR3 reads CATSVRPGGYSPLHF. The DNA of the CDR3 is TGTGCCACCAGCGTTCGACCAGGGGGTTATTCACCCCTCCACTTT.

This chain joins TRBV2 and TRBJ2-5; 9 nucleotides line up with TRBD1. V dropped 5 bases and J dropped 5; count of bases not matched to a gene: 9. The CDR3 consists of 15 residues. CDR1 SNHLY and CDR2 FYNNEI come from the germline V gene. The CDR3 DNA is TGTGCCAGCAGTACCGACAGGGGGTCAGCGGAGACCCAGTACTTC. The encoded protein is CASSTDRGSAETQYF. Full variable domain (outside the CDR3, taken from reference TRBV2 and TRBJ2-5): EPEVTQTPSHQVTQMGQEVILRCVPISNHLYFYWYRQILGQKVEFLVSFYNNEISEKSEIFDDQFSVERPDGSNFTLKIRSTKLEDSAMYFCASSTDRGSAETQYFGPGTRLLVL.

The V call is TRBV5-1, the J call TRBJ2-2; possible D gene TRBD1, 6 bases. Germline assignment: CDR1 SGHRS and CDR2 YFSETQ. The CDR3 spans 15 residues. The V gene lost 2 bases and the J gene lost 1 base, with 9 bases spanning the gap. CDR3 sequence reads: CASSFGRGNTGELFF. CDR3 coding DNA: TGCGCCAGCAGCTTTGGCAGGGGGAACACCGGGGAGCTGTTTTTT.

The chain couples TRBV27 to TRBJ1-2; D is possibly TRBD1 (6 bases). Germline V gene lookup returns CDR1 MNHEY and CDR2 SMNVEV (reference sequence). This CDR3 has 12 amino acids. V was clipped by 4 bases and J by 5 bases, with 8 bases between them. As DNA, the CDR3 is TGTGCCAGCAGTTCCAGGGGATATGGCTACACCTTC. Protein: CASSSRGYGYTF.

The chain uses TRBV28 and TRBJ1-3; tentatively, D is TRBD1 (5 bases). In germline, CDR1 is MDHEN, CDR2 SYDVKM. V lost 3 bases, J lost 8 bases, and 11 bases lay in between. The CDR3 is 13 amino acids. CDR3 nucleotide sequence: TGTGCCAGCAGTTTCCAGGGAGGGTACACCATATATTTT. Translated, it gives CASSFQGGYTIYF. Looking up the rest from reference TRBV28 and TRBJ1-3 gives the full variable domain: DVKVTQSSRYLVKRTGEKVFLECVQDMDHENMFWYRQDPGLGLRLIYFSYDVKMKEKGDIPEGYSVSREKKERFSLILESASTNQTSMYLCASSFQGGYTIYFGEGSWLTVV.